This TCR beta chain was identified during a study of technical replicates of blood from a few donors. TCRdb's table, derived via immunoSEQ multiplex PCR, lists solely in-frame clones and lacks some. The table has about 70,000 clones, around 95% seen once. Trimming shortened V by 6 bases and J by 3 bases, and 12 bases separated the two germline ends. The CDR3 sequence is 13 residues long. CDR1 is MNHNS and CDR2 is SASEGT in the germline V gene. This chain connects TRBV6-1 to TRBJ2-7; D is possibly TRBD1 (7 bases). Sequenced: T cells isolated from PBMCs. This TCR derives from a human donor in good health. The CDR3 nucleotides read TGTGCCAGCAGCGGGACAGCGGGCTACGAGCAGTACTTC. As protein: CASSGTAGYEQYF.